This passage covers 23 T cell receptor beta chains from one sample sequenced in a study of blood T cells in healthy people across ages (dated by TCRdb to 2013 to 2016). Library method: 5' RACE. These reads were obtained on an Illumina HiSeq 2500. A second roughly 6 to 12 cycle PCR used a sample-barcoded 5' primer and a J-beta primer mix. TCRdb cleaned the public reads at Q25 with fastp, built clones with MiXCR and kept in-frame beta chains. Each entry is one CDR3 protein sequence, shown with its most common DNA and genes. The sample includes 800,000 to 1,000,000 distinct CDR3 sequences, with 45% to 50% observed a single time. The ten most abundant clones make up around an eighth of the sample. Input material: blood. Receptors were obtained from a man under 40 in good health.

This clonotype was counted once. The chain carries TRBV2 and TRBJ2-7, with D perhaps TRBD1 (5 bases). The CDR3 runs to 15 residues. Per the germline V gene, CDR1 is SNHLY and CDR2 is FYNNEI. V was cut by 2 bases and J by 5 bases, with 16 bases left in between. This CDR3 is CASSEKKGVWDEQYF. For the CDR3, the DNA is TGTGCCAGCAGTGAAAAAAAAGGGGTGTGGGACGAGCAGTACTTC.

The chain has TRBV7-9 and TRBJ2-7, with 9 bases fitting TRBD1. The J call may be faulty, since TRBJ2-5 better matches the DNA end. The CDR3 totals 15 residues. CDR1 and CDR2 from the germline V gene are SEHNR and FQNEAQ (reference sequence). The CDR3 DNA is TGTGCCAGCAGCTCGAGACAGGGGGTCGGAGAGACCCAGTACTTC. The encoded protein is CASSSRQGVGETQYF.

This clonotype was found a few times. V usage is TRBV9 and J usage is TRBJ2-3, with D maybe TRBD2 (6 bases). The CDR3 is made up of 15 amino acids. CDR1 and CDR2 (germline): SGDLS, YYNGEE. V shed 0 bases and J shed 7 bases, with 15 bases lying between them. The CDR3 DNA is TGTGCCAGCAGCGTAGAATGGGACTCCTCCAATACGCAGTATTTT. Translated, it gives CASSVEWDSSNTQYF.

This clonotype has more than one count but fewer than ten. CDR3 nucleotide sequence: TGTGCCAGCTCACCACAGAAGCAAGAGACCCAGTACTTC. It codes for CASSPQKQETQYF. The chain combines TRBV18 with TRBJ2-5, with D unclear. Germline CDR1 reads KGHSH; CDR2 reads LQKENI. V was clipped by 1 base and J by 2 bases, with 5 bases between them. The CDR3 extends over 13 amino acids. Based on the CDR3 plus reference TRBV18 and TRBJ2-5, the full variable domain is NAGVMQNPRHLVRRRGQEARLRCSPMKGHSHVYWYRQLPEEGLKFMVYLQKENIIDESGMPKERFSAEFPKEGPSILRIQQVVRGDSAAYFCASSPQKQETQYFGPGTRLLVL.

This clonotype has only a few counts. V gene TRBV29-1 combines with J gene TRBJ2-7, with TRBD1 matching over 7 bases. Germline assignment: CDR1 SQVTM and CDR2 ANQGSEA. The V segment lost 1 base and the J segment 5 bases; nucleotides outside the gene matches: 2. The CDR3 is made up of 12 amino acids. The CDR3 nucleotides are TGCAGCGTTGAAGTAACAGGGGACGAGCAGTACTTC. Its translation: CSVEVTGDEQYF.

The chain joins TRBV11-2 to TRBJ2-1, with TRBD2 as a possible D gene (5 bases). The CDR3 loop spans 14 amino acids. Germline V CDR1 and CDR2: SGHAT, FQNNGV. V gave up 8 bases and J gave up 0 bases, with 11 bases separating them. CDR3: CASHRAGSYNEQFF. The CDR3 DNA sequence: TGTGCCAGCCATAGGGCGGGCTCCTACAATGAGCAGTTCTTC.

The rearrangement uses TRBV6-1 and TRBJ1-2; D is ambiguous. This CDR3 comprises 15 residues. CDR1 and CDR2 from the germline V gene are MNHNS and SASEGT. V was clipped by 8 bases and J by 4 bases, with 20 bases between them. CDR3 in DNA: TGTGCCAGCTCCTTATCCCGCGCCCCCGGCTATGGCTACACCTTC. Encoded protein: CASSLSRAPGYGYTF.

J is TRBJ2-7 and V is TRBV10-3; D uncertain. The germline V gene encodes CDR1 ENHRY and CDR2 SYGVKD. The CDR3 consists of 15 residues. V lost 4 bases to trimming and J lost 2 bases, with 15 bases between them. CDR3 DNA sequence: TGTGCCATCAGTGCGGCCGAAGGTCTCGCCTACGAGCAGTACTTC. The encoded protein is CAISAAEGLAYEQYF.

The chain has TRBV28 and TRBJ1-5; no reliable D call. The germline V gene has CDR1 MDHEN and CDR2 SYDVKM. The CDR3 totals 12 residues. The V end lost 7 bases, the J end lost 5 bases, and 9 bases lay between the germline ends. The CDR3 DNA follows: TGTGCCAGCAATTGGGGTGATCAGCCCCAGCATTTT. Encoded protein: CASNWGDQPQHF.

The chain couples TRBV7-9 to TRBJ1-4; TRBD1 matches at 8 bases. Germline loops: CDR1 SEHNR, CDR2 FQNEAQ (reference sequence). This CDR3 contains 15 residues. V dropped 5 bases and J dropped 8; count of bases not matched to a gene: 10. The CDR3 region is CASSIATGAYEKLFF. The DNA of the CDR3 is TGTGCCAGCAGCATCGCGACAGGGGCTTACGAAAAACTGTTTTTT.

This clonotype came up a few times. The V call is TRBV7-2, the J call TRBJ2-6; D gene uncertain. Trimming cost V 2 bases and J 0 bases, with 11 bases left between them. This CDR3 has 17 residues. The V gene's germline CDR1 is SGHTA and CDR2 FQGNSA. CDR3 nucleotides: TGTGCCAGCAGCTTACGGCAGGACGCCTCTGGGGCCAACGTCCTGACTTTC. This translates into CASSLRQDASGANVLTF.

This clonotype was counted only a few times. The chain joins TRBV7-2 to TRBJ2-3, with D perhaps being TRBD1 or TRBD2 (6 bases each). Trimming left V 5 bases short and J 7 bases short, with 13 bases between. This CDR3 is built from 13 residues. Germline V lookup: CDR1 SGHTA, CDR2 FQGNSA. DNA of the CDR3: TGTGCCAGCAGCCCCCCGGGGGCTAATACGCAGTATTTT. This encodes CASSPPGANTQYF.

This clonotype showed up just a few times. The chain carries TRBV20-1 and TRBJ2-7, with 7 bases that match TRBD1. V trimming: 6 bases; J trimming: 3 bases; junction bases outside the gene matches: 11. Germline V CDR1 and CDR2: DFQATT, SNEGSKA (reference sequence). CDR3 length equals 14 residues. DNA of the CDR3: TGCAGTGCGACTGGGACAGTTAAGAACTACGAGCAGTACTTC. As protein: CSATGTVKNYEQYF.

The V and J genes are TRBV5-4 and TRBJ2-1; 9 bases line up with TRBD2. The CDR3 loop spans 16 amino acids. CDR1 is SGHNT, CDR2 YYREEE, per germline (reference sequence). With V trimmed by 3 bases and J by 3 bases, 7 bases remained unmatched. The CDR3 DNA reads as TGTGCCAGCAGCTCGGGCCAGCGGGGGGACTACAATGAGCAGTTCTTC. It codes for CASSSGQRGDYNEQFF. The variable domain in full, with the rest retrieved from reference TRBV5-4 and TRBJ2-1, is ETGVTQSPTHLIKTRGQQVTLRCSSQSGHNTVSWYQQALGQGPQFIFQYYREEENGRGNFPPRFSGLQFPNYSSELNVNALELDDSALYLCASSSGQRGDYNEQFFGPGTRLTVL.

The chain is built from TRBV7-9 and TRBJ2-2; D is ambiguous. This CDR3 is built from 13 residues. V was clipped by 5 bases and J by 5 bases, with 9 bases between them. In germline, CDR1 is SEHNR, CDR2 FQNEAQ (reference sequence). CDR3 residues: CASSETETGELFF. The CDR3 nucleotides are TGTGCCAGCAGCGAGACTGAAACCGGGGAGCTGTTTTTT. Variable domain in full (rest from reference TRBV7-9 and TRBJ2-2): DTGVSQNPRHKITKRGQNVTFRCDPISEHNRLYWYRQTLGQGPEFLTYFQNEAQLEKSRLLSDRFSAERPKGSFSTLEIQRTEQGDSAMYLCASSETETGELFFGEGSRLTVL.

This sequence joins TRBV29-1 and TRBJ2-6; D possibly corresponds to TRBD2 (6 bases). V lost 3 bases, J lost 0 bases, and 15 bases lay in between. Germline V gene sequence: CDR1 SQVTM, CDR2 ANQGSEA. CDR3 length: 17 residues. The CDR3 coding sequence is TGCAGCGTTGAGAAGGAGGGATCCCGCTCTGGGGCCAACGTCCTGACTTTC. Translated, it gives CSVEKEGSRSGANVLTF.

This clonotype has a handful of counts. V is TRBV12-3 or TRBV12-4 and J is TRBJ2-3; 8 bases line up with TRBD2. The CDR3 loop spans 18 amino acids. Trimming took 8 bases from V and 4 from J; bases not matched to a gene: 20. CDR3 sequence (DNA): TGTGCCAGCCAAATCAGGAGCGGGGGTCCCTTCAAGGCAGATACGCAGTATTTT. It translates to CASQIRSGGPFKADTQYF.

The chain links TRBV7-2 to TRBJ2-6; D is uncertain. This CDR3 has 15 amino acids. In germline, CDR1 is SGHTA, CDR2 FQGNSA. V was trimmed by 2 bases and J by 0 bases, leaving 5 bases between them. The DNA of the CDR3 is TGTGCCAGCAGCTTATGGAGCTCTGGGGCCAACGTCCTGACTTTC. Its protein product is CASSLWSSGANVLTF.

A few counts support this clonotype. The rearrangement joins TRBV20-1 to TRBJ1-2, with D possibly being TRBD1 (6 bases). The ends were cut back, 0 bases at V and 3 bases at J, with 14 bases in the middle. The germline CDR1 and CDR2 sequences are DFQATT and SNEGSKA (reference sequence). The CDR3 runs to 15 residues. In DNA form, the CDR3 reads TGCAGTGCTAGAGACCTGGACAGTGGGGACTATGGCTACACCTTC. It translates to CSARDLDSGDYGYTF.

The chain uses TRBV5-1 and TRBJ2-5; 12 bases fit TRBD2. Germline V lookup: CDR1 SGHRS, CDR2 YFSETQ. V gave up 4 bases and J gave up 0 bases; unmatched junction bases: 7. This CDR3 spans 17 amino acids. CDR3 region: CASSQGLAGLYQETQYF. The CDR3 coding sequence is TGCGCCAGCAGCCAAGGACTAGCGGGGCTTTACCAAGAGACCCAGTACTTC. The full variable domain, its missing parts supplied by reference TRBV5-1 and TRBJ2-5, is KAGVTQTPRYLIKTRGQQVTLSCSPISGHRSVSWYQQTPGQGLQFLFEYFSETQRNKGNFPGRFSGRQFSNSRSEMNVSTLELGDSALYLCASSQGLAGLYQETQYFGPGTRLLVL.

On this clonotype: At one end, the junction sequence differs from germline, possibly due to a read error. The gene calls are TRBV7-7 and TRBJ2-1; D perhaps matches TRBD2 (5 bases). The CDR3 has 15 amino acids. Germline V gives CDR1 SSHAT, CDR2 FNYEAQ (reference sequence). The CDR3 DNA sequence: TGTGCTAGCAGCTTAGGAGCGGCTCCTAAGAATGAGCAGTTCTTC. Translated: CASSLGAAPKNEQFF.

The rearrangement links TRBV5-1 to TRBJ1-1; tentatively, D is TRBD1 (5 bases). CDR3 length equals 15 residues. V lost 4 bases and J 3 bases, leaving 16 bases between the germline ends. Looked up from germline, CDR1 is SGHRS and CDR2 is YFSETQ. CDR3 sequence (DNA): TGCGCCAGCAGCGCCACACAGGTATCGGACACTGAAGCTTTCTTT. Translating it yields CASSATQVSDTEAFF.

In its sample, this clonotype was seen a few times. This sequence joins TRBV29-1 and TRBJ2-5, with TRBD1 identical over 10 bases. The CDR3 is 13 residues long. Looked up from germline, CDR1 is SQVTM and CDR2 is ANQGSEA. The trim removed 4 bases at V and 4 bases at J, leaving 3 bases unmatched. The CDR3: CSVVDRGLETQYF. CDR3 nucleotide sequence: TGCAGCGTTGTCGACAGGGGGCTAGAGACCCAGTACTTC.